The 18 T cell receptor beta chains presented below share a single source sample, sequenced in a study of blood T cells in healthy people across ages. Together with a sample-barcoded 5' primer, a J-beta primer mix was included in a second PCR lasting about 7 to 11 cycles. One entry per CDR3 protein results from TCRdb running MiXCR on the 5' RACE reads. This sample carries roughly 640,000 distinct CDR3 sequences, roughly 30% of them seen once, and the ten largest clones take around a sixth. Sequenced sample: blood. The receptor source for this set is an elderly woman in good health.

This clonotype has a handful of counts. A much larger clone differs from this one at a single base, so this may be a read error. This chain uses TRBV27 with TRBJ2-7; TRBD2 might be the D (6 bases). The V and J ends lost 4 bases and 7 bases respectively, with 14 bases between them. CDR3 length: 13 residues. Looked up from germline, CDR1 is MNHEY and CDR2 is SMNVEV (reference sequence). The CDR3 DNA follows: TGTGCCAGCAGTTGGTACGGGAGCAATGAGCAGTACTTC. Translation gives CASSWYGSNEQYF.

In regard to this clonotype: A much larger clone lies a single base off, so this may be a read error. The rearrangement uses TRBV24-1 and TRBJ2-7, with D possibly matching TRBD1 (5 bases). The CDR3 has 14 amino acids. V lost 2 bases to trimming and J lost 13 bases, with 20 bases between them. The germline V gene has CDR1 KGHDR and CDR2 SFDVKD. In DNA form, the CDR3 reads TGTGCCACCAGTGATTGGACACCTCAAGAGACCCACTACTTC. Translated: CATSDWTPQETHYF.

This clonotype has at least ten counts. V and J are TRBV2 and TRBJ2-7; 8 nucleotides match TRBD1. V lost 1 base and J lost 3; bases outside the gene matches: 2. CDR3 size: 14 residues. Germline V gives CDR1 SNHLY, CDR2 FYNNEI. CDR3 sequence reads: CASSEGTGNYEQYF. The CDR3 region has the DNA TGTGCCAGCAGTGAAGGGACAGGGAACTACGAGCAGTACTTC. The complete variable domain, with remaining parts taken from reference TRBV2 and TRBJ2-7, reads EPEVTQTPSHQVTQMGQEVILRCVPISNHLYFYWYRQILGQKVEFLVSFYNNEISEKSEIFDDQFSVERPDGSNFTLKIRSTKLEDSAMYFCASSEGTGNYEQYFGPGTRLTVT.

The table lists this clonotype with a count of one. The chain links TRBV7-2 to TRBJ2-3; 7 nucleotides match TRBD2. With V trimmed by 5 bases and J by 5 bases, 13 bases remained unmatched. The CDR3 is 16 amino acids. Germline-derived CDR1 and CDR2 are SGHTA and FQGNSA. The CDR3 DNA sequence: TGTGCCAGCAGCCCACTGGGTGGGAGGGCCGTAGATACGCAGTATTTT. The encoded protein is CASSPLGGRAVDTQYF.

This clonotype was observed many times. The V gene is TRBV29-1, the J gene TRBJ2-6; 7 nucleotides match TRBD1. J lost 4 bases, V lost 7 bases, and 16 bases had no gene match. Germline-derived CDR1 and CDR2 are SQVTM and ANQGSEA. The length of the CDR3 is 17 residues. The CDR3 DNA follows: TGCAGCGCAATTGCCGTTGGGACAGCTCTCGGGGCCAACGTCCTGACTTTC. Amino acids: CSAIAVGTALGANVLTF. Looking up the rest from reference TRBV29-1 and TRBJ2-6 gives the full variable domain: SAVISQKPSRDICQRGTSLTIQCQVDSQVTMMFWYRQQPGQSLTLIATANQGSEATYESGFVIDKFPISRPNLTFSTLTVSNMSPEDSSIYLCSAIAVGTALGANVLTFGAGSRLTVL.

In this sample, this clonotype turned up many times. CDR3 amino acids: CASSPPQETQYF. The CDR3 coding sequence is TGTGCCAGCAGCCCGCCCCAAGAGACCCAGTACTTC. V is TRBV6-2 or TRBV6-3 and J is TRBJ2-5; D is unresolved. Looked up from germline, CDR1 is MNHEY and CDR2 is SVGEGT. Trimming took 6 bases from V and 1 from J, leaving 6 bases between them. The CDR3 contains 12 residues.

Comments on this clonotype: A read error may produce the germline difference seen at one junction end. CDR3 region: CAGSFGGTEQETQYF. The CDR3 bases are TGCGCCGGCAGCTTTGGGGGGACGGAGCAAGAGACCCAGTACTTC. The chain couples TRBV5-1 to TRBJ2-5, with a weak D call TRBD2 (6 bases). CDR1 is SGHRS and CDR2 is YFSETQ in the germline V gene. CDR3 length: 15 amino acids. Variable domain in full (rest from reference TRBV5-1 and TRBJ2-5): KAGVTQTPRYLIKTRGQQVTLSCSPISGHRSVSWYQQTPGQGLQFLFEYFSETQRNKGNFPGRFSGRQFSNSRSEMNVSTLELGDSALYLCAGSFGGTEQETQYFGPGTRLLVL.

This clonotype was counted between two and nine times. The chain employs TRBV9 and TRBJ1-1; 12 bases are shared with TRBD1. Germline-derived CDR1 and CDR2 are SGDLS and YYNGEE. This CDR3 comprises 16 residues. J lost 5 bases, V lost 3 bases, and 8 bases had no gene match. CDR3 DNA sequence: TGTGCCAGCAGCGCGTCCGGGACAGGGGGCTATACTGAAGCTTTCTTT. It encodes CASSASGTGGYTEAFF.

This clonotype occurred a few times. The chain is built from TRBV9 and TRBJ1-1; D not resolved. The CDR3 covers 15 residues. CDR1 is SGDLS, CDR2 YYNGEE, per germline. V was cut by 0 bases and J by 3 bases, with 12 bases left in between. The CDR3 region is CASSVGSRVYTEAFF. CDR3 nucleotides: TGTGCCAGCAGCGTAGGGTCTCGGGTATACACTGAAGCTTTCTTT.

The chain joins TRBV25-1 to TRBJ2-5, with 9 nucleotides matching TRBD2. V was pared by 3 bases and J by 11 bases, with 16 bases of the junction left unmatched. There are 16 residues in the CDR3. CDR1 is MGHDK, CDR2 SYGVNS, per germline. CDR3 DNA sequence: TGTGCCAGCAGTGAGTTCGCGGGGGGGGCCTACAATGAGCAGTACTTC. Translating gives CASSEFAGGAYNEQYF.

The chain joins TRBV29-1 to TRBJ2-5; 8 positions agree with TRBD1. The tail of the sequence fits TRBJ2-7 better, so the J call may be wrong. Germline V CDR1 and CDR2: SQVTM, ANQGSEA. This CDR3 has 14 residues. CDR3 sequence (DNA): TGCAGCGTTGCGGAGGACAGGGAGTACGGCGAGCAGTACTTC. As protein: CSVAEDREYGEQYF.

This clonotype has a count of ten or more. This chain uses TRBV2 with TRBJ2-1; D may be TRBD2 (6 bases). Germline loops: CDR1 SNHLY, CDR2 FYNNEI. CDR3 size: 15 residues. V was trimmed by 1 base and J by 9 bases, leaving 16 bases between them. The CDR3 sequence: CASSEDSGGYGEQFF. CDR3 DNA sequence: TGTGCCAGCAGTGAAGACAGCGGAGGGTACGGTGAGCAGTTCTTC.

The genes are TRBV3-1 and TRBJ1-1; 10 nucleotides match TRBD1. This CDR3 comprises 18 residues. V gave up 1 base and J gave up 3 bases; unmatched junction bases: 11. The germline CDR1 and CDR2 sequences are LGHDT and YNNKEL (reference sequence). In DNA form, the CDR3 reads TGTGCCAGCAGCCAAGCGGGTCCGGGACAGGGGACAGACACTGAAGCTTTCTTT. It yields the protein CASSQAGPGQGTDTEAFF.

This clonotype has only a few counts. With a much larger clone just one base away, this may be a read error. This chain connects TRBV20-1 to TRBJ2-7; D unresolved. Germline CDR1 is DFQATT and CDR2 is SNEGSKA (reference sequence). The CDR3 runs 15 residues. Trimming pared 6 bases from V and 1 base from J, leaving 19 bases between. CDR3 nucleotides: TGCAGTGCGACGTGCGGTGGTATCGGGTCCTACGAGCAGTACTTC. It encodes CSATCGGIGSYEQYF.

The gene calls are TRBV2 and TRBJ1-5, with D unresolved. CDR3 length: 15 amino acids. Trimming took 4 bases from V and 0 from J, leaving 10 bases between them. CDR1 and CDR2 from the germline V gene are SNHLY and FYNNEI. In DNA form, the CDR3 reads TGTGCCAGCAGTGTTGACACAAATAGCAATCAGCCCCAGCATTTT. This encodes CASSVDTNSNQPQHF.

Note on this clonotype: One base away lies a much larger clone, so this may be a sequencing read error. This chain links TRBV20-1 with TRBJ2-1; D may be TRBD1 or TRBD2 (6 bases each). Germline V gene data show CDR1 as DFQATT and CDR2 as SNEGSKA (reference sequence). This CDR3 region has 14 residues. The CDR3 reads CSQEGGASGNEQFF. As DNA, the CDR3 is TGCAGCCAAGAGGGGGGAGCTTCCGGCAATGAGCAGTTCTTC.

As to this clonotype: A read error may be the cause here, since a much bigger clone is one base away. The chain joins TRBV5-4 to TRBJ2-4; D is uncertain. The DNA end lines up better with TRBJ2-7; the J call may be wrong. Germline V gene sequence: CDR1 SGHNT, CDR2 YYREEE (reference sequence). CDR3 length: 14 amino acids. The CDR3 nucleotides are TGTGCCAGCACCAACCCGAAGATCTCCTACGAGCAGTACTTC. It yields the protein CASTNPKISYEQYF.

This clonotype came up many times. J is TRBJ1-4 and V is TRBV5-1; D remains ambiguous. The CDR3 contains 14 residues. Trimming left V 4 bases short and J 4 bases short, with 11 bases between. Germline V gene lookup returns CDR1 SGHRS and CDR2 YFSETQ. The CDR3 DNA sequence: TGCGCCAGCAGCACGAGCGGTTTTAATGAAAAACTGTTTTTT. As protein: CASSTSGFNEKLFF. Using reference TRBV5-1 and TRBJ1-4 for the parts outside the CDR3, the full variable domain is KAGVTQTPRYLIKTRGQQVTLSCSPISGHRSVSWYQQTPGQGLQFLFEYFSETQRNKGNFPGRFSGRQFSNSRSEMNVSTLELGDSALYLCASSTSGFNEKLFFGSGTQLSVL.